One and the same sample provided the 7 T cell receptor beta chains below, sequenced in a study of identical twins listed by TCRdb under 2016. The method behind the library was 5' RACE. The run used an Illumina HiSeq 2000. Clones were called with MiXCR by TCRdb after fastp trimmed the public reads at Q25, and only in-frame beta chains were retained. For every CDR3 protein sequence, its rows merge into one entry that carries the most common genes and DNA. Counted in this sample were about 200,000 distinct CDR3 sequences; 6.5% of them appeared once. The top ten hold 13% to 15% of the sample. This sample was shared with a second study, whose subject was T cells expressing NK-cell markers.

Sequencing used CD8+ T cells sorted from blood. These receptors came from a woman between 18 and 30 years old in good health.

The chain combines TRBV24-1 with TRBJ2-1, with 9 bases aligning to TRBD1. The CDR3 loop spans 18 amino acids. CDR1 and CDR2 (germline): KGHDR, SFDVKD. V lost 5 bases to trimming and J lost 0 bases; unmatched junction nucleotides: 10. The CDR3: CATSARDRALDSYNEQFF. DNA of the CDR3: TGTGCCACCAGTGCCCGGGACAGGGCCCTAGACTCCTACAATGAGCAGTTCTTC.

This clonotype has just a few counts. The CDR3 loop reads CSARDPVVYNEQFF. The CDR3 DNA follows: TGCAGTGCTAGGGACCCCGTCGTCTACAATGAGCAGTTCTTC. This rearrangement joins TRBV20-1 to TRBJ2-1; D is undetermined. V was trimmed by 3 bases and J by 3 bases, leaving 12 bases between them. CDR1 DFQATT and CDR2 SNEGSKA come from the germline V gene (reference sequence). The CDR3 covers 14 residues.

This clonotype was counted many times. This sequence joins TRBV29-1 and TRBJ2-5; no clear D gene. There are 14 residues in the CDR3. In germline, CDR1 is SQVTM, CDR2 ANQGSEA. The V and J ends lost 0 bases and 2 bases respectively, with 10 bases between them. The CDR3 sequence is CSVEDLTLQETQYF. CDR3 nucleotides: TGCAGCGTTGAAGATCTAACACTGCAAGAGACCCAGTACTTC.

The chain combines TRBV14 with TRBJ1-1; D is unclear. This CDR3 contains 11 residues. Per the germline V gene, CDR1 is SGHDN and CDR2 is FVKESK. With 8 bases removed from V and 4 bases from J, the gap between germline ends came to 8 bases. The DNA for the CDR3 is TGTGCCAGCCCCAGCTTCACTGAAGCTTTCTTT. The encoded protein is CASPSFTEAFF.

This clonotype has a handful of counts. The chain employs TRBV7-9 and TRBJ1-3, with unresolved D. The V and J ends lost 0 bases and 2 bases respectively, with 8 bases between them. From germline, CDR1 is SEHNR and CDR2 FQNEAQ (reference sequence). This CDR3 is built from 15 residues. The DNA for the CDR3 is TGTGCCAGCAGCTTAGCGGGTCTAACTGGAAACACCATATATTTT. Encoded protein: CASSLAGLTGNTIYF.

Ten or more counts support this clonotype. CDR3 DNA sequence: TGTGCCAGCAGCGTGGAGAACACCGGGGAGCTGTTTTTT. Translation gives CASSVENTGELFF. This chain joins TRBV9 and TRBJ2-2; unclear D gene. The CDR3 extends over 13 amino acids. CDR1 SGDLS and CDR2 YYNGEE come from the germline V gene. V was pared by 2 bases and J by 1 base, with 3 bases between.

The CDR3 DNA reads as TGTGCCAGCAGTCTCGGGACAGGGGTTTACAATGAGCAGTTCTTC. This codes for CASSLGTGVYNEQFF. The V gene is TRBV27, the J gene TRBJ2-1, with TRBD1 identical over 10 bases. CDR1 is MNHEY, CDR2 SMNVEV, per germline (reference sequence). J was trimmed by 4 bases and V by 5 bases; bases with no gene match: 5. The CDR3 contains 15 residues.